The source of this TCR beta chain is a study of T cells in Graves' hyperthyroidism and ophthalmopathy (dated by TCRdb to between 2018 and 2021). At the level of the whole study: Peripheral blood was collected at initial diagnosis, before any treatment. An independent validation cohort of fewer than 20 hyperthyroidism patients and approximately 17 patients who later progressed to ophthalmopathy tested prospective prediction of ophthalmopathy. After sampling, hyperthyroidism patients received methimazole starting at 30 mg daily, and ophthalmopathy patients received high-dose intravenous methylprednisolone. In about 6 Graves' hyperthyroidism patients, the study also compared T-cell repertoires from thyroid tissue with T-cell repertoires from blood. The approximately 100 discovery patients were divided at random into training and test sets in a 7:3 ratio. The paper reports TCR Vbeta CDR3 sequencing of some 140 peripheral blood samples: approximately 41 ophthalmopathy, roughly 74 hyperthyroidism and around 17 progressor patients. TCR V-J signatures able to tell the groups apart were searched for in a discovery cohort of approximately 95 patients, of whom 40 to 45 had Graves' ophthalmopathy and more than 55 had stable Graves' hyperthyroidism. Broad study findings and their caveats: Most expanded thyroid clonotypes (frequency above 0.001) were also detected in blood, a finding suggesting that blood repertoires may reflect thyroid immune responses. No statistical method was used to set the sample size in advance, and investigators knew the group allocation. In validation, the model predicted progression to ophthalmopathy with approximately 71% sensitivity and around 72% specificity, a median of approximately 6.7 months before onset. A 13 V-J signature model separated ophthalmopathy from stable hyperthyroidism, with roughly 88% sensitivity and 81% to 83% specificity in cross-validation and 80%/75% in testing.

A patient counted as having stable Graves' hyperthyroidism if no progression to ophthalmopathy occurred over 18 months of follow-up. Hyperthyroidism patients were newly diagnosed, with disease duration under 2 months, and aged 18 to 65 years. Patients with uncontrolled infections, other autoimmune diseases, pregnancy or lactation were excluded. Diagnoses were established on the basis of clinical symptoms, serum thyroxine and TRAb, thyroid ultrasound, and orbital computed tomography. PBMCs were separated from roughly 10 ml of fresh peripheral blood using Ficoll-Paque density gradient centrifugation. Total RNA was extracted using Trizol reagent, and RNA quality was assessed on an Agilent 2100 Bioanalyzer. This clonotype was observed many times. No cognate antigen has been identified for it. No base quality information exists; no much larger clone differs at one position. The TCR beta CDR3 regions were amplified from RNA transcripts. For the first round of RT-PCR on the TCR CDR3, the HTBI primer set was used together with the Qiagen OneStep RT-PCR kit. A second multiplex PCR round built the libraries, followed by size selection and purification. Libraries were sequenced paired-end with 100 bp reads on an Illumina HiSeq2000. The original pipeline was this. Raw data were processed with SOAPnuke, discarding reads with adapters, uncalled bases, mean Phred below 15, or no exact constant-primer or identifier match. COPE v1.2.5 was used to merge high-quality paired reads, and clonotypes were defined as unique nucleotide sequences. MiTCR v1.1 was used to align the clonotypes against IMGT TRBV, TRBD and TRBJ reference segments. The analysis included only V-J combinations with a frequency above 0.0001, which together covered around 99% of the repertoires. A TCS score was defined as the ratio of F50 (clonal expansion) to E x V (chaos), with BLOSUM62-based TCRdist applied between CDR3 peptides within each V-J. Welch's t-statistics and random forest reduced 514 V-J features to 10 to 15, which were used in a naive Bayes classifier (R e1071). The public reads were reanalyzed by TCRdb: fastp trimming at Q25, MiXCR alignment, in-frame beta chains only. Each record represents a unique CDR3 protein, reported with the most common genes and DNA among its rows. The V and J calls, along with clone size, are taken from TCRdb and not from the paper's own processing. Within this sample are a few hundred thousand distinct CDR3 sequences, with 15% to 20% of them counted one time only. Under 55% of the sample comes from the top ten.

The CDR3 numbers 11 residues from cysteine through phenylalanine. Here the CDR3 DNA is all that survives: 33 bases in frame from base 1. Trimming takes 5 bases from V and 2 bases from J, and the germline ends sit 3 bases apart. For CDR1 and CDR2, the germline V gene lists SGHRS and YFSETQ. The sequencing input was blood. The clonotype comes from a woman in her fifties or sixties with Graves' hyperthyroidism. The V gene is TRBV5-1 and the J gene is TRBJ2-3; the D gene identity is not certain. The DNA sequence is given as TGCGCCAGCAGACACACAGATACGCAGTATTTT. It codes for CASRHTDTQYF.